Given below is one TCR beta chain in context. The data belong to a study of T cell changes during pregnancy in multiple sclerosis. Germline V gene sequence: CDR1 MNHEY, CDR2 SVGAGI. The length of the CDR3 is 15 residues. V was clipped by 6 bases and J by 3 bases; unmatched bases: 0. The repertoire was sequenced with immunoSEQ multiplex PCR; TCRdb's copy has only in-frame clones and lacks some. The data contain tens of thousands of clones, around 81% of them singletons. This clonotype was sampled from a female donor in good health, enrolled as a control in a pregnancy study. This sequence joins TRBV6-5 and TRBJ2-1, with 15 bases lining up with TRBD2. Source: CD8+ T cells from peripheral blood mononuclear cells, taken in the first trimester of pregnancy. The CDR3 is CASRGLAGGYNEQFF. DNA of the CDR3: TGTGCCAGCAGGGGACTAGCGGGGGGCTACAATGAGCAGTTCTTC.